Shown below are 16 T cell receptor beta chains from a single sample sequenced in a study of beta chain features in type 1 diabetes. Of the isolated RNA, all was reverse transcribed, and so the sequenced material was expressed TCRB transcripts. The protocol was immunoSEQ multiplex PCR, while the TCRdb copy is restricted to in-frame clones and leaves out a portion. Here the sample spans approximately 15,000 clones, more than 60% being singletons. No antigens are known for them. Study-level points and caveats: Significant though moderate, a shortening of TCRB CDR3s appeared in all four CD4+ subsets of Type 1 diabetes patients.

Sequenced input: Tregs from blood. The receptors were sampled from a man between 25 and 39 years old with type 1 diabetes.

The V call is TRBV11-2, the J call TRBJ2-7; D may be TRBD2 (5 bases). The CDR3 has 13 residues. The germline V and J ends were trimmed by 8 bases and 2 bases, with 13 bases remaining between them. CDR1 SGHAT and CDR2 FQNNGV come from the germline V gene. The CDR3 protein is CASSEGRAYEQYF. In nucleotides, the CDR3 is TGTGCCAGCTCCGAGGGCAGAGCCTACGAGCAGTACTTC.

The chain recombines TRBV5-1 with TRBJ2-6, with a weak D call TRBD1 (6 bases). The CDR3 runs to 16 residues. Germline loops: CDR1 SGHRS, CDR2 YFSETQ. Trimming cost V 4 bases and J 4 bases, with 15 bases left between them. CDR3 in amino acids: CASSPGQGKGANVLTF. In DNA, the CDR3 is TGCGCCAGCAGCCCGGGGCAGGGGAAAGGGGCCAACGTCCTGACTTTC.

J is TRBJ2-2 and V is TRBV5-1; D unresolved. This CDR3 contains 15 residues. The V gene lost 0 bases and the J gene lost 5 bases, with 11 bases spanning the gap. Germline V gene data show CDR1 as SGHRS and CDR2 as YFSETQ. CDR3 region: CASSLGHQDTGELFF. For the CDR3, the DNA is TGCGCCAGCAGCTTGGGACATCAGGATACCGGGGAGCTGTTTTTT.

V usage is TRBV6-1 and J usage is TRBJ1-1; D perhaps matches TRBD1 (6 bases). CDR3 size: 14 residues. CDR1 is MNHNS and CDR2 is SASEGT in the germline V gene. Trimming removed 3 bases from V and 0 bases from J, with 8 bases in between. The CDR3 DNA sequence: TGTGCCAGCAGTGAGCAGGGGCTGAACACTGAAGCTTTCTTT. Its protein is CASSEQGLNTEAFF.

V gene TRBV19 combines with J gene TRBJ2-5; 16 bases agree with TRBD2. V was clipped by 5 bases and J by 0 bases; unmatched bases: 3. The CDR3 is made up of 17 amino acids. CDR1 LNHDA and CDR2 SQIVND come from the germline V gene (reference sequence). The CDR3 sequence is CASSEGLAGGYQETQYF. The CDR3 nucleotides are TGTGCCAGTAGTGAGGGACTAGCGGGGGGGTACCAAGAGACCCAGTACTTC.

This clone has a handful of counts. The rearrangement joins TRBV7-9 to TRBJ2-7; TRBD1 matches 12 bases. Per the germline V gene, CDR1 is SEHNR and CDR2 is FQNEAQ (reference sequence). The CDR3 sequence is 16 residues long. The V and J ends lost 3 bases and 0 bases, in that order; junction bases with no gene match: 3. CDR3: CASSFGTGGSSYEQYF. The CDR3 DNA reads as TGTGCCAGCAGCTTCGGGACAGGGGGCTCCTCCTACGAGCAGTACTTC.

This clone was found a few times. The chain combines TRBV5-1 with TRBJ2-7; TRBD1 matches at 9 bases. V lost 4 bases, J lost 6 bases, and 8 bases stayed unmatched. There are 14 residues in the CDR3. Per the germline V gene, CDR1 is SGHRS and CDR2 is YFSETQ. The CDR3 loop reads CASSLTGGLSEQYF. Here the CDR3 DNA reads TGCGCCAGCAGCCTGACAGGGGGTCTCTCCGAGCAGTACTTC.

The chain uses TRBV29-1 and TRBJ1-5; a weak D match, TRBD1 (6 bases). This CDR3 contains 13 residues. Per the germline V gene, CDR1 is SQVTM and CDR2 is ANQGSEA. Trimming left V 5 bases short and J 3 bases short, with 11 bases between. CDR3 bases: TGCAGCGTTTCGACAGGTGACAATCAGCCCCAGCATTTT. It is translated as CSVSTGDNQPQHF.

This clone was observed a few times. The V gene is TRBV4-1, the J gene TRBJ1-4; D possibly corresponds to TRBD1 (5 bases). CDR3 length equals 16 residues. In germline, CDR1 is MGHRA, CDR2 YSYEKL. Trimming removed 0 bases from V and 5 bases from J, with 13 bases in between. The CDR3 DNA reads as TGCGCCAGCAGCCAAGATCGGGGGACGATAAATGAAAAACTGTTTTTT. As protein: CASSQDRGTINEKLFF.

This sequence joins TRBV4-1 and TRBJ1-2; D is uncertain. CDR3 length: 15 residues. The V and J ends lost 4 bases and 8 bases respectively, with 20 bases between them. Per the germline V gene, CDR1 is MGHRA and CDR2 is YSYEKL. The CDR3 region has the DNA TGCGCCAGCAGCCCCCGCGGGCGCCGGGATAAGGGCTACACCTTC. Translating it yields CASSPRGRRDKGYTF.

This clone was observed a single time. This chain connects TRBV19 to TRBJ1-1; D may be TRBD1 (6 bases). There are 14 residues in the CDR3. The germline CDR1 and CDR2 sequences are LNHDA and SQIVND (reference sequence). V lost 4 bases and J lost 4, with 13 bases in between. CDR3 DNA: TGTGCCAGTAGTACCCCGACAGGAGTCACTGAAGCTTTCTTT. It specifies CASSTPTGVTEAFF.

This chain connects TRBV6-1 to TRBJ1-5; possibly TRBD1 for D (5 bases). Trimming took off 8 bases at V and 0 bases at J, with 8 bases between the two ends. From germline, CDR1 is MNHNS and CDR2 SASEGT. The length of the CDR3 is 13 residues. CDR3 DNA sequence: TGTGCCAGCTCGGGGGGTAGCAATCAGCCCCAGCATTTT. It is translated as CASSGGSNQPQHF.

This chain links TRBV6-6 with TRBJ1-1, with 7 bases aligning to TRBD1. Germline assignment: CDR1 MNHNY and CDR2 SVGAGI (reference sequence). The ends lost 2 bases at V and 11 bases at J; junction bases unmatched: 2. This CDR3 comprises 11 residues. This CDR3 is CASSYPGQAFF. The CDR3 nucleotides read TGTGCCAGCAGTTACCCGGGACAGGCTTTCTTT.

This chain uses TRBV29-1 with TRBJ2-1; the match to TRBD2 covers 8 bases. There are 14 residues in the CDR3. Germline values: CDR1 SQVTM, CDR2 ANQGSEA. The trim removed 3 bases at V and 9 bases at J, leaving 10 bases unmatched. CDR3 sequence reads: CSVESSRGGVEQFF. CDR3 bases: TGCAGCGTTGAGTCCTCCCGGGGGGGGGTTGAGCAGTTCTTC.

V and J are TRBV7-9 and TRBJ1-4; D may be TRBD1 (6 bases). CDR1 and CDR2 (germline): SEHNR, FQNEAQ (reference sequence). The ends were cut back, 5 bases at V and 2 bases at J, with 12 bases in the middle. CDR3 size: 15 residues. In DNA form, the CDR3 reads TGTGCCAGCAGCCGGCAGGGGAATACTAATGAAAAACTGTTTTTT. This codes for CASSRQGNTNEKLFF.

The rearrangement links TRBV10-3 to TRBJ2-3; D is perhaps TRBD1 (6 bases). Trimming stripped 4 bases from V and 6 bases from J, with 14 bases between. The CDR3 runs to 14 residues. Germline V gene data show CDR1 as ENHRY and CDR2 as SYGVKD. The CDR3 is CAISGGQFSDTQYF. The CDR3 bases are TGTGCCATCAGTGGCGGACAGTTCTCCGATACGCAGTATTTT.